This T cell receptor beta chain was sequenced for a study of neurological immune-mediated disorders. This clonotype was seen repeatedly, ten times or more. cDNA synthesis was performed by 5'RACE with 10-nucleotide random UMIs. TCRdb processed the 5' RACE reads anew with MiXCR; each CDR3 protein has one entry. The repertoire consists of just under 20,000 distinct CDR3 sequences, with 7% to 8.5% occurring once and the leading ten covering less than 20%. Sorted libraries were made with some 1 million CD4+ or CD8+ T cells. The receptor was derived from a woman aged 25 to 39 with HTLV-1-associated myelopathy (HAM/TSP). Sequenced: CD8+ T cells from blood.

CDR3 sequence: CATSRLGGRTDTQYF. Written as DNA, the CDR3 is TGTGCCACCAGCAGACTCGGGGGACGCACAGATACGCAGTATTTT. This chain joins TRBV15 and TRBJ2-3; weak D call: TRBD2 (6 bases). Germline assignment: CDR1 LNHNV and CDR2 YYDKDF (reference sequence). The CDR3 contains 15 residues. Trimming shortened V by 2 bases and J by 1 base, and 10 bases separated the two germline ends.